This entry concerns a single T cell receptor (beta chain). The sample originates from a study of blood T cell repertoires in COVID-19. Study in general: The analysed material was cDNA or gDNA that came from T cells, B-cell-depleted T cells, or PBMCs.

This table comes from immunoSEQ multiplex PCR, and its TCRdb copy is limited to in-frame clones, with some not included. The sample includes 90,000 or so clones, 89% seen only once; the top ten take approximately 5.5%. The CDR3 loop spans 14 amino acids. V lost 4 bases to trimming and J lost 3 bases, with 13 bases between them. Looked up from germline, CDR1 is SGHRS and CDR2 is YFSETQ. Sample: peripheral blood. This chain links TRBV5-1 with TRBJ2-5; tentative D call: TRBD2 (6 bases). The sequence derives from a woman older than 75 with active COVID-19. The CDR3 loop is CASSTGTAKETQYF. DNA for the CDR3: TGCGCCAGCAGCACCGGGACTGCAAAAGAGACCCAGTACTTC.